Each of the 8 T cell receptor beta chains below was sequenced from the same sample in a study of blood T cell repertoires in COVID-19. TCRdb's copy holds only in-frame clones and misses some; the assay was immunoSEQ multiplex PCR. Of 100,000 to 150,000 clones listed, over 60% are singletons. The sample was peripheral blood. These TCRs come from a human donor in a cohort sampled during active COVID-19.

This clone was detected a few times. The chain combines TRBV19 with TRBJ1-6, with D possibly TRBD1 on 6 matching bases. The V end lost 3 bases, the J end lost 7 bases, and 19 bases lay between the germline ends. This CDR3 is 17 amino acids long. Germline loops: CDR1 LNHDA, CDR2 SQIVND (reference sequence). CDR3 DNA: TGTGCCAGTAGTATCCGGTGGGCCGGACAGATCAATTCACCCCTCCACTTT. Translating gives CASSIRWAGQINSPLHF.

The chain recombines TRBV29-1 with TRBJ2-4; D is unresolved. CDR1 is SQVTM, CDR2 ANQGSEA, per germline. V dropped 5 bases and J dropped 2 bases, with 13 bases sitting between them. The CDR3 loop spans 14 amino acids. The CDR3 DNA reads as TGCAGCGTTCAACTCAGGTACCCCAAAAACATTCAGTACTTC. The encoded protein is CSVQLRYPKNIQYF.

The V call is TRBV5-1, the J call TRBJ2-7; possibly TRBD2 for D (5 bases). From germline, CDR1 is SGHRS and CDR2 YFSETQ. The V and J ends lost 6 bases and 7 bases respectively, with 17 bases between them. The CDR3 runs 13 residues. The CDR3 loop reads CASKLEAVGEQYF. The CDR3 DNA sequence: TGCGCCAGCAAGTTGGAGGCGGTGGGAGAGCAGTACTTC.

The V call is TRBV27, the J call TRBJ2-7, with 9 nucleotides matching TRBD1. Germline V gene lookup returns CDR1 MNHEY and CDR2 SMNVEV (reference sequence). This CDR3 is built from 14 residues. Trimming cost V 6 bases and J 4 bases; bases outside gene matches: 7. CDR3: CASRGQGEGYEQYF. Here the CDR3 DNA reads TGTGCCAGCAGGGGACAGGGAGAGGGGTACGAGCAGTACTTC.

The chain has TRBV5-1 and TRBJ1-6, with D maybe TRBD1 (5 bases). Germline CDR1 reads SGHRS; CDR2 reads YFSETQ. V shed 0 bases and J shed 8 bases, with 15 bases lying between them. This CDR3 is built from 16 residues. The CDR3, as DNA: TGCGCCAGCAGCTTGGGGCAGGGATTTTTGGATTCACCCCTCCACTTT. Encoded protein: CASSLGQGFLDSPLHF. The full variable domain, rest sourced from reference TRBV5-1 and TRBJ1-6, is KAGVTQTPRYLIKTRGQQVTLSCSPISGHRSVSWYQQTPGQGLQFLFEYFSETQRNKGNFPGRFSGRQFSNSRSEMNVSTLELGDSALYLCASSLGQGFLDSPLHFGNGTRLTVT.

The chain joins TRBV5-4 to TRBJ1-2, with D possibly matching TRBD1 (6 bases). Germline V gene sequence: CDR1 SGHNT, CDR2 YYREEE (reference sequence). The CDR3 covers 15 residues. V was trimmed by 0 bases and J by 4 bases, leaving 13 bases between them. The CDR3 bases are TGTGCCAGCAGCTTGGAGGGGGACCCCCTCTATGGCTACACCTTC. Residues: CASSLEGDPLYGYTF.

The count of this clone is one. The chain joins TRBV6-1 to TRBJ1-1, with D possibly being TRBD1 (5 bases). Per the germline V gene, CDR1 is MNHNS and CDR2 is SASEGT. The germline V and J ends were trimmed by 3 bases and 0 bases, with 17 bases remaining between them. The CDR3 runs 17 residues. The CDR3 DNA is TGTGCCAGCAGTGATCTTGGGGCCCCGAGGATGAACACTGAAGCTTTCTTT. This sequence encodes CASSDLGAPRMNTEAFF.

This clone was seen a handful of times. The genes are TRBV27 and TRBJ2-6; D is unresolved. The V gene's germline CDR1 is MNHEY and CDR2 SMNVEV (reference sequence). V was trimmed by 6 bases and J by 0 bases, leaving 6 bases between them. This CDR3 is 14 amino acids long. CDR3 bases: TGTGCCAGCAGGTCCCACTCTGGGGCCAACGTCCTGACTTTC. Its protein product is CASRSHSGANVLTF.